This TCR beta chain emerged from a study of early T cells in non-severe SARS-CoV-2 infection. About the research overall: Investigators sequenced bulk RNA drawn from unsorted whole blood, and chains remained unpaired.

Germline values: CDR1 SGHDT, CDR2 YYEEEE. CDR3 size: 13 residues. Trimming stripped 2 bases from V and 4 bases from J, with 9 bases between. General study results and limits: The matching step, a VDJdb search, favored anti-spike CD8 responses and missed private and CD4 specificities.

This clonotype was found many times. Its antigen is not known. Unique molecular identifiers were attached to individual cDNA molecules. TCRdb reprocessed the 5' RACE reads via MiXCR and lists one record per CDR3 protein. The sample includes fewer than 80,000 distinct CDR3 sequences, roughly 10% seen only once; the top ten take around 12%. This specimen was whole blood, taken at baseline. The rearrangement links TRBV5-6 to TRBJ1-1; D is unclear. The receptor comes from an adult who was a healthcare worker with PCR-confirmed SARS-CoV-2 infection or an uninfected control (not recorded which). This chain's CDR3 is CASSFAGSTEAFF. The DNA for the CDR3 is TGTGCCAGCAGCTTTGCGGGAAGCACTGAAGCTTTCTTT. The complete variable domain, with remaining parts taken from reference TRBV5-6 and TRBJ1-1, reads DAGVTQSPTHLIKTRGQQVTLRCSPKSGHDTVSWYQQALGQGPQFIFQYYEEEERQRGNFPDRFSGHQFPNYSSELNVNALLLGDSALYLCASSFAGSTEAFFGQGTRLTVV.